The TCR beta chain under discussion was sequenced for a study of cytomegalovirus exposure and HLA in healthy donors. Whole-study results and caveats: Testing in vitro showed a few CMV-associated chains specific for CMV antigens. According to an earlier analysis, most TCR beta V segments yielded productive rearrangements about 90% or about 30% of the time. Relative to the roughly 640-donor mean, N-insertions were reportedly fewer in an Asian-associated ancestry cluster in a later analysis.

Trimming stripped 7 bases from V and 3 bases from J, with 13 bases between. Germline CDR1 reads SGDLS; CDR2 reads YYNGEE. The CDR3 contains 14 residues. Researchers ran the PCR with 60 Vbeta and 13 Jbeta primers. Here immunoSEQ multiplex PCR was the method, and the copy in TCRdb shows in-frame clones only, minus some. This table has some 120,000 clones, more than 70% appearing once. Details on this clone: The target antigen is unknown.

Sample: PBMCs. This chain joins TRBV9 and TRBJ2-2; TRBD1 is a possible D gene (6 bases). The receptor was derived from a woman aged 45-65 years in good health and CMV-seropositive. Here the CDR3 DNA reads TGTGCCAGCGGTAGGGACACGGACACCGGGGAGCTGTTTTTT. Protein sequence: CASGRDTDTGELFF.